This TCR beta chain emerged from a study of OX40 agonist ivuxolimab in advanced cancers. Study results and caveats: The investigators did not determine what antigen specificity the expanded peripheral T cells had.

Trimming shortened V by 7 bases and J by 0 bases, and 7 bases separated the two germline ends. The germline V gene encodes CDR1 ENHRY and CDR2 SYGVKD. The CDR3 loop spans 13 amino acids. This clone was found once. Its antigen is undetermined. Only in-frame clones appear in the TCRdb table, and some are missing; sequencing was by immunoSEQ multiplex PCR. In the table there are 60,000 to 75,000 clones, around 93% of which are singletons. This sequence originates from an adult with an advanced solid tumor such as melanoma, head and neck, liver or kidney cancer. The sequenced sample was CD4+ or CD8+ T cells sorted from blood, obtained in a trial of the OX40 agonist ivuxolimab. V and J are TRBV10-3 and TRBJ1-3; D is unclear. CDR3 protein: CAITGDSGNTIYF. The CDR3 coding sequence is TGTGCCATCACCGGGGACTCTGGAAACACCATATATTTT.